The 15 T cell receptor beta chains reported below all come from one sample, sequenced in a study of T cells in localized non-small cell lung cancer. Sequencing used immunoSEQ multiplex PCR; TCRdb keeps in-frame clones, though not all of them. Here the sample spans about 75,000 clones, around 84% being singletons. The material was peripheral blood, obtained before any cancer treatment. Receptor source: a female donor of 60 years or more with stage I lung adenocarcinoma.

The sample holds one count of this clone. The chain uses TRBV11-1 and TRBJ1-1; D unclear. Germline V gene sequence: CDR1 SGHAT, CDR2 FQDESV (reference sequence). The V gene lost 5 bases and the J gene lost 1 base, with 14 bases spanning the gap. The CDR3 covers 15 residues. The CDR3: CASSRNQASNTEAFF. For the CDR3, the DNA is TGTGCCAGCAGCCGGAATCAAGCTTCGAACACTGAAGCTTTCTTT.

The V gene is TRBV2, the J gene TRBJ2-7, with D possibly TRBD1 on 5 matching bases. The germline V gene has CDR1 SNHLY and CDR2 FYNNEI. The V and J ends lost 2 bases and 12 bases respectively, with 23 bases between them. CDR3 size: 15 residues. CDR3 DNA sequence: TGTGCCAGCAGTGAATTTGAAACAGGTTACTCACCCCGGTACTTC. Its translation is CASSEFETGYSPRYF. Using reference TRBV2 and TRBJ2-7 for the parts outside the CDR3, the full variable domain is EPEVTQTPSHQVTQMGQEVILRCVPISNHLYFYWYRQILGQKVEFLVSFYNNEISEKSEIFDDQFSVERPDGSNFTLKIRSTKLEDSAMYFCASSEFETGYSPRYFGPGTRLTVT.

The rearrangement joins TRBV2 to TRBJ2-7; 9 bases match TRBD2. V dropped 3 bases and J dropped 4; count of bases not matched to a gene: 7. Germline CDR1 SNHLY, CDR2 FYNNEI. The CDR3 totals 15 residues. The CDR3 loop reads CASSDIAGVVYEQYF. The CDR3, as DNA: TGTGCCAGCAGTGACATAGCGGGAGTGGTTTACGAGCAGTACTTC.

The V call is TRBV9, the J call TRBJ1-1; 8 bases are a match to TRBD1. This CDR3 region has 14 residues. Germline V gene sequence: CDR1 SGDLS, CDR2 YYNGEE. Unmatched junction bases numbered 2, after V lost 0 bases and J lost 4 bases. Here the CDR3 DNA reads TGTGCCAGCAGCGTAGTTGACAGGGGCACTGAAGCTTTCTTT. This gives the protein CASSVVDRGTEAFF.

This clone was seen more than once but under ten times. CDR3 protein: CASSGQGRDQPQHF. DNA of the CDR3: TGTGCCAGCAGTGGACAGGGTCGGGACCAGCCCCAGCATTTT. This rearrangement joins TRBV28 to TRBJ1-5; 8 positions match TRBD1. The CDR3 covers 14 residues. Trimming cost V 5 bases and J 7 bases; bases outside gene matches: 7. Germline V lookup: CDR1 MDHEN, CDR2 SYDVKM.

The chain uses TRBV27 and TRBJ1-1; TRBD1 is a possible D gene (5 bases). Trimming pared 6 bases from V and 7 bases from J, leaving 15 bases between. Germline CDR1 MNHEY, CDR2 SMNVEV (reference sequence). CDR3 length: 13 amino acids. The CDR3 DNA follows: TGTGCCAGCAGGAGACGGGGCCAACTTGAAGCTTTCTTT. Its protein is CASRRRGQLEAFF.

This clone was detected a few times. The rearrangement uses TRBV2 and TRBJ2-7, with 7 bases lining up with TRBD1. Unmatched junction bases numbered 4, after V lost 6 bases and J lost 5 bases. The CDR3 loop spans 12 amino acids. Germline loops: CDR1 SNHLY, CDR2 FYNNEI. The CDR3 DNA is TGTGCCAGCAGGGAGACAGGGAACGAGCAGTACTTC. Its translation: CASRETGNEQYF.

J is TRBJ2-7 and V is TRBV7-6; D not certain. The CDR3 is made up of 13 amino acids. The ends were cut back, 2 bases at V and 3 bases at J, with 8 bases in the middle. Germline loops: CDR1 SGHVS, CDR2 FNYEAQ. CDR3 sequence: CASSLRVGYEQYF. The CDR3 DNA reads TGTGCCAGCAGCTTACGGGTTGGCTACGAGCAGTACTTC.

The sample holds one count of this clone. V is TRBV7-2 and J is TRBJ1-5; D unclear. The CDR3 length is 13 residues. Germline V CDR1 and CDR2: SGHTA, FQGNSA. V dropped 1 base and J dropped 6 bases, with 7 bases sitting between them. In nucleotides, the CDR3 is TGTGCCAGCAGCTTAGTCGTCGCTCAGCCCCAGCATTTT. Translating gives CASSLVVAQPQHF.

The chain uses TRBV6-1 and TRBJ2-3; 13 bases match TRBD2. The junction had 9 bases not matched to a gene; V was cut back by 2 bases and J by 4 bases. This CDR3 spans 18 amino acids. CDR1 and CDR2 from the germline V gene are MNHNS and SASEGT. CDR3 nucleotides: TGTGCCAGCAGTGAACCGAGCCGACTAGCGGGGGGTGCAGATACGCAGTATTTT. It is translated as CASSEPSRLAGGADTQYF.

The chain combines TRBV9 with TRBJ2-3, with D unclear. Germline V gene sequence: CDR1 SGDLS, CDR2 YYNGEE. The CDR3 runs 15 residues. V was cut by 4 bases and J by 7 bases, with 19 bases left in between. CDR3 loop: CASSPRPLSSHTQYF. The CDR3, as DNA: TGTGCCAGCAGCCCCCGACCGCTTTCGTCGCATACGCAGTATTTT.

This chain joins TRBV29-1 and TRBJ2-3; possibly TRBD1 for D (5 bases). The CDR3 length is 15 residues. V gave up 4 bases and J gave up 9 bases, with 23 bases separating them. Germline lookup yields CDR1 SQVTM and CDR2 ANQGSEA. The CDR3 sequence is CSVVYSGHPPGTQYF. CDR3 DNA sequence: TGCAGCGTTGTATATTCAGGACACCCACCCGGGACGCAGTATTTT.

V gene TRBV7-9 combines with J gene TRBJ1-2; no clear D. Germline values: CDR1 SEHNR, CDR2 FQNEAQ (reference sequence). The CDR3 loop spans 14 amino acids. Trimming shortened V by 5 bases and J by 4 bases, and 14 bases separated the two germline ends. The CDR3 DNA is TGTGCCAGCAGCCCGGCGGGCAGGAGCTATGGCTACACCTTC. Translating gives CASSPAGRSYGYTF.

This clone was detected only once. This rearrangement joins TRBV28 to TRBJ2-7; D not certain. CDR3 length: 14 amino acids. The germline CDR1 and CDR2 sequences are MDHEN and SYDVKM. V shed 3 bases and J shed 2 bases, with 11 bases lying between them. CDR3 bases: TGTGCCAGCAGTTTGAACCTTAACACCTACGAGCAGTACTTC. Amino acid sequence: CASSLNLNTYEQYF. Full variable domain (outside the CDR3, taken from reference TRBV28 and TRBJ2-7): DVKVTQSSRYLVKRTGEKVFLECVQDMDHENMFWYRQDPGLGLRLIYFSYDVKMKEKGDIPEGYSVSREKKERFSLILESASTNQTSMYLCASSLNLNTYEQYFGPGTRLTVT.

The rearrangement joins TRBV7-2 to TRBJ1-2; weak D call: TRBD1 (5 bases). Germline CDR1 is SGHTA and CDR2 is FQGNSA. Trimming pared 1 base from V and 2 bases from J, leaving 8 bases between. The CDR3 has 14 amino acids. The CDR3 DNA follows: TGTGCCAGCAGCTTAGGGGCAGGGAACTATGGCTACACCTTC. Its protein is CASSLGAGNYGYTF.